The following is a TCR beta chain sequence with its context. Its specificity is unknown. Under the ViraFEST assay, PBMC were stimulated with viral peptide pools so that antigen-specific CD4+ T cells expanded. Sequencing was performed afterwards. Subsequent to a culture period of 10 days, CD4+ T cells were isolated. All participants had two doses of either the BNT162b2 or mRNA-1273 vaccine. Each culture had half its medium swapped for IL-2 medium on days 3 and 7. This sample stems from a study of vaccination effects on CD4 cells after COVID-19. Background on the study: The post-vaccine samples were taken, at the median, 72 days after the second dose. Regarding the study as a whole: Marked clonal contraction of infection- and vaccine-induced clones was seen late after vaccination.

Germline V gene lookup returns CDR1 LGHDT and CDR2 YNNKEL (reference sequence). The CDR3 runs to 14 residues. Trimming took 4 bases from V and 6 from J, leaving 13 bases between them. Some clones are missing from TCRdb's copy, which holds only in-frame ones; the method was immunoSEQ multiplex PCR. Of almost 15,000 clones listed, under 80% are singletons. The specimen comprised CD4+ T cells from PBMCs cultured with HCoV-NL63 spike peptides, sampled after COVID-19 vaccination. The receptor's source is a human donor who received a COVID-19 vaccine. The chain uses TRBV3-1 (or the pseudogene TRBV3-2) and TRBJ1-5, with D perhaps TRBD1 (5 bases). The CDR3 DNA is TGTGCCAGCAGCCCCCGTGGGGGGGGTCAGCCCCAGCATTTT. Translated: CASSPRGGGQPQHF.